The 32 T cell receptor beta chains in this list originate from one sample, sequenced in a study of Graves' ophthalmopathy and Graves' hyperthyroidism. CDR3 regions of TCR beta were amplified from RNA transcripts. Following a first-round RT-PCR that used HTBI primers, a second-round multiplex PCR was carried out. TCRdb used MiXCR to reprocess the multiplex PCR reads, holding one entry per CDR3 protein. This table has roughly 420,000 distinct CDR3 sequences, more than 20% appearing once. Source material: peripheral blood. These receptors were obtained from a young woman with stable Graves' hyperthyroidism.

With regard to this clonotype: Possible read error: a much larger clone is one base away. The chain uses TRBV30 and TRBJ2-2, with 10 bases aligning to TRBD1. V gave up 5 bases and J gave up 6 bases; unmatched junction bases: 6. The CDR3 extends over 14 amino acids. In germline, CDR1 is GTSNPN, CDR2 SVGIG (reference sequence). In nucleotides, the CDR3 is TGTGCCTGGTCCGGGACAGGGGTTGCCGGGGAGCTGTTTTTT. Residues: CAWSGTGVAGELFF.

This clonotype was seen only a few times. The J gene is TRBJ2-7, the V gene TRBV20-1; TRBD2 matches at 8 bases. CDR1 DFQATT and CDR2 SNEGSKA come from the germline V gene (reference sequence). V gave up 1 base and J gave up 2 bases; unmatched junction bases: 10. This CDR3 is built from 16 residues. The CDR3 region has the DNA TGCAGTGCTAGAGGTCGGGGGGGGGTCCGGGCCTACGAGCAGTACTTC. It codes for CSARGRGGVRAYEQYF.

Many counts were recorded for this clonotype. The V gene is TRBV19, the J gene TRBJ2-7, with D possibly TRBD2 on 6 matching bases. The CDR3 sequence is 17 residues long. Germline CDR1 is LNHDA and CDR2 is SQIVND (reference sequence). With 3 bases removed from V and 0 bases from J, the gap between germline ends came to 18 bases. CDR3 nucleotide sequence: TGTGCCAGTAGTATCGCAGCCGGGACTGGCGACTCCTACGAGCAGTACTTC. Its protein product is CASSIAAGTGDSYEQYF.

This clonotype was observed many times. The gene calls are TRBV20-1 and TRBJ1-5, with TRBD1 matching over 8 bases. CDR3 size: 18 residues. Per the germline V gene, CDR1 is DFQATT and CDR2 is SNEGSKA (reference sequence). V lost 1 base and J lost 0; bases outside the gene matches: 11. The CDR3 spells CSARGSTGALHSNQPQHF. The CDR3 region has the DNA TGCAGTGCTAGAGGGTCGACAGGGGCTCTCCATAGCAATCAGCCCCAGCATTTT.

This clonotype was seen many times. This chain joins TRBV5-4 and TRBJ2-5; TRBD2 aligns across 10 bases. Per germline, CDR1 SGHNT and CDR2 YYREEE (reference sequence). V was clipped by 4 bases and J by 3 bases; unmatched bases: 3. The CDR3 is made up of 14 amino acids. The DNA for the CDR3 is TGTGCCAGCAGCATCGGACTAGCGGAAGAGACCCAGTACTTC. Its translation is CASSIGLAEETQYF.

At least ten counts were recorded for this clonotype. V usage is TRBV2 and J usage is TRBJ2-5; no reliable D call. CDR3 length equals 12 residues. CDR1 is SNHLY, CDR2 FYNNEI, per germline. V was clipped by 0 bases and J by 5 bases, with 4 bases between them. For the CDR3, the DNA is TGTGCCAGCAGTGAAGCTCAGGAGACCCAGTACTTC. Encoded protein: CASSEAQETQYF. Full variable domain (rest looked up from reference TRBV2 and TRBJ2-5): EPEVTQTPSHQVTQMGQEVILRCVPISNHLYFYWYRQILGQKVEFLVSFYNNEISEKSEIFDDQFSVERPDGSNFTLKIRSTKLEDSAMYFCASSEAQETQYFGPGTRLLVL.

This clonotype was detected a few times. The V gene is TRBV12-3 or TRBV12-4, the J gene TRBJ2-5, with 9 positions matching TRBD1. V lost 4 bases to trimming and J lost 3 bases; unmatched junction nucleotides: 3. The CDR3 has 14 amino acids. DNA of the CDR3: TGTGCCAGCAGTTCGACAGGGGGGGAAGAGACCCAGTACTTC. Its protein product is CASSSTGGEETQYF.

This clonotype has ten or more counts. The chain is built from TRBV6-1 and TRBJ2-7, with D hard to call. The V end was cut by 4 bases, the J end by 2 bases, with 6 bases between. Germline V CDR1 and CDR2: MNHNS, SASEGT. CDR3 size: 12 residues. For the CDR3, the DNA is TGTGCCAGCAGTGTGGTCGCCTACGAGCAGTACTTC. Amino acid sequence: CASSVVAYEQYF.

This clonotype was recorded many times. V and J are TRBV11-2 and TRBJ2-5, with TRBD2 identical over 9 bases. J gave up 4 bases and V 5 bases, and 8 bases lay outside the gene matches. The CDR3 contains 15 residues. The V gene's germline CDR1 is SGHAT and CDR2 FQNNGV. CDR3 in amino acids: CASSPSGTNGETQYF. DNA for the CDR3: TGTGCCAGCAGCCCTAGCGGGACAAACGGAGAGACCCAGTACTTC.

This clonotype was found many times. The gene calls are TRBV20-1 and TRBJ1-1; D gene uncertain. This CDR3 region has 12 residues. V lost 2 bases, J lost 1 base, and 5 bases lay in between. Germline V gene sequence: CDR1 DFQATT, CDR2 SNEGSKA (reference sequence). This chain's CDR3 is CSARTSNTEAFF. CDR3 in DNA: TGCAGTGCTAGAACCTCGAACACTGAAGCTTTCTTT.

Comment on this clonotype: No conserved phenylalanine or tryptophan is present at the end of the CDR3, so a read error is the likely explanation. The chain has TRBV20-1 and TRBJ2-2; no clear D. The CDR3 is 15 amino acids. V lost 5 bases and J 0 bases, leaving 13 bases between the germline ends. Germline V CDR1 and CDR2: DFQATT, SNEGSKA (reference sequence). The CDR3 here is CSAFTGTANTGELFY. Written as DNA, the CDR3 is TGCAGTGCTTTTACCGGTACAGCGAACACCGGGGAGCTGTTTTAT.

At least ten counts were recorded for this clonotype. The chain joins TRBV7-3 to TRBJ2-2; a possible D gene is TRBD1 (6 bases). Deletions cut 5 bases from V and 1 base from J, with 8 bases between. CDR1 is SGHTA and CDR2 is FQGTGA in the germline V gene. The length of the CDR3 is 14 residues. Written as DNA, the CDR3 is TGTGCCAGCAGCCGGGGACAGAACACCGGGGAGCTGTTTTTT. It encodes CASSRGQNTGELFF.

As to this clonotype: The CDR3 carries no conserved terminal phenylalanine or tryptophan, so it likely arises from a read error. The rearrangement uses TRBV15 and TRBJ1-1, with a possible D match to TRBD1 (6 bases). The germline V gene has CDR1 LNHNV and CDR2 YYDKDF (reference sequence). Trimming pared 5 bases from V and 1 base from J, leaving 14 bases between. This CDR3 comprises 15 residues. DNA for the CDR3: TGTGCCACCAGCCAAGGGGGAGGATGGAACACTGAAGCTTTCCTT. It translates to CATSQGGGWNTEAFL.

In its sample, this clonotype was seen a few times. The V gene is TRBV19, the J gene TRBJ2-5; D gene ambiguous. The CDR3 has 11 residues. The V gene lost 6 bases and the J gene lost 3 bases, with 5 bases spanning the gap. CDR1 LNHDA and CDR2 SQIVND come from the germline V gene (reference sequence). CDR3 coding DNA: TGTGCCAGTAGGATCGAAGAGACCCAGTACTTC. It is translated as CASRIEETQYF.

This clonotype was counted many times. J is TRBJ2-2 and V is TRBV6-2 or TRBV6-3; either TRBD1 or TRBD2 may supply D (5 bases each). With 5 bases removed from V and 3 bases from J, the gap between germline ends came to 13 bases. Germline V CDR1 and CDR2: MNHEY, SVGEGT. The CDR3 runs to 15 residues. CDR3 nucleotide sequence: TGTGCCAGCAGTACCGCCGGGACCCACACCGGGGAGCTGTTTTTT. Translated: CASSTAGTHTGELFF.

This chain links TRBV6-1 with TRBJ1-5, with D possibly matching TRBD1 (5 bases). V gave up 3 bases and J gave up 7 bases, with 13 bases separating them. Germline CDR1 reads MNHNS; CDR2 reads SASEGT. The CDR3 loop spans 14 amino acids. Here the CDR3 DNA reads TGTGCCAGCAGTGAGCGGCAGGGAGGCCAGCCCCAGCATTTT. Translation gives CASSERQGGQPQHF.

This clonotype was counted ten times or more. The chain uses TRBV12-5 and TRBJ1-1, with 9 nucleotides matching TRBD1. The CDR3 length is 13 residues. Trimming at V came to 7 bases and at J to 4 bases, leaving 4 bases not matched to a gene. Germline assignment: CDR1 LGHNT and CDR2 FRNRAP. The CDR3 DNA reads TGTGCTAGTGTCAGGGACAGGGCCACTGAAGCTTTCTTT. It codes for CASVRDRATEAFF.

Many counts were recorded for this clonotype. V gene TRBV4-2 combines with J gene TRBJ2-7; TRBD1 matches at 8 bases. CDR3 length equals 16 residues. Germline V gene data show CDR1 as LGHNA and CDR2 as YNFKEQ. V was clipped by 0 bases and J by 5 bases; unmatched bases: 9. The CDR3 loop is CASSQDLDRGRNEQYF. As DNA, the CDR3 is TGTGCCAGCAGCCAAGATCTAGACAGGGGAAGGAACGAGCAGTACTTC.

In its sample, this clonotype was seen a few times. The genes are TRBV5-1 and TRBJ1-1, with a possible D match to TRBD1 (5 bases). CDR1 is SGHRS and CDR2 is YFSETQ in the germline V gene. The length of the CDR3 is 16 residues. V dropped 0 bases and J dropped 0 bases, with 12 bases sitting between them. The CDR3 coding sequence is TGCGCCAGCAGCTTGGATACAGGAAGTATGAACACTGAAGCTTTCTTT. Translated, it gives CASSLDTGSMNTEAFF.

This clonotype has ten or more counts. The rearrangement uses TRBV25-1 and TRBJ2-6; no definite D call. There are 15 residues in the CDR3. CDR1 is MGHDK, CDR2 SYGVNS, per germline. With 5 bases removed from V and 0 bases from J, the gap between germline ends came to 8 bases. CDR3 nucleotide sequence: TGTGCCAGCAGTTCTTCAGTCTCTGGGGCCAACGTCCTGACTTTC. Amino acid sequence: CASSSSVSGANVLTF.

This clonotype was counted many times. The J gene is TRBJ2-5, the V gene TRBV2, with 8 bases that match TRBD2. This CDR3 is 16 amino acids long. Trimming cost V 0 bases and J 3 bases; bases outside gene matches: 6. The germline gives CDR1 SNHLY, CDR2 FYNNEI. CDR3 bases: TGTGCCAGCAGTGAAGCGGAGTTTAGCGGGAAAGAGACCCAGTACTTC. It encodes CASSEAEFSGKETQYF.

This clonotype was seen at least ten times. The chain uses TRBV11-2 and TRBJ1-1; 7 bases match TRBD1. Germline CDR1 SGHAT, CDR2 FQNNGV. This CDR3 spans 14 amino acids. V lost 5 bases, J lost 6 bases, and 9 bases stayed unmatched. CDR3 sequence reads: CASSASQGGSEAFF. The DNA for the CDR3 is TGTGCCAGCAGCGCAAGTCAGGGGGGCTCTGAAGCTTTCTTT.

This chain uses TRBV24-1 with TRBJ2-7, with D perhaps TRBD2 (6 bases). V lost 9 bases and J lost 12, with 17 bases in between. Germline assignment: CDR1 KGHDR and CDR2 SFDVKD. The CDR3 has 11 residues. The CDR3, as DNA: TGTGCCACCTCTCTGGGAGGAGTGCGGTACTTC. It codes for CATSLGGVRYF.

This clonotype was recorded many times. This chain links TRBV2 with TRBJ1-2; unclear D gene. V lost 0 bases, J lost 5 bases, and 13 bases lay in between. CDR1 is SNHLY, CDR2 FYNNEI, per germline. This CDR3 is 15 amino acids long. CDR3 nucleotides: TGTGCCAGCAGTGAAGCCCGCGGCAGATCTTATGGCTACACCTTC. Protein product: CASSEARGRSYGYTF.

This clonotype was seen ten or more times. The J gene is TRBJ1-1, the V gene TRBV11-3; no reliable D call. In germline, CDR1 is SGHNT, CDR2 YENEEA. CDR3 size: 14 residues. V lost 3 bases, J lost 4 bases, and 12 bases lay in between. The CDR3 DNA reads TGTGCCAGCAGCTTCTCTCCGTTGGGCACTGAAGCTTTCTTT. It encodes CASSFSPLGTEAFF.

With regard to this clonotype: A much larger clonotype is one base distant, so this may be a read error. The V and J genes are TRBV4-1 and TRBJ2-7; 7 bases are shared with TRBD2. The CDR3 length is 15 residues. Germline V gene data show CDR1 as MGHRA and CDR2 as YSYEKL. The CDR3 region is CASRQAPSGRNEQYF. CDR3 coding DNA: TGCGCCAGCCGCCAAGCACCTAGCGGAAGGAACGAGCAGTACTTC.

This clonotype occurred a few times. V is TRBV30 and J is TRBJ2-5; D might be TRBD1 or TRBD2, each matching 5 bases. The CDR3 spans 13 residues. Between the trimmed V and J ends, which lost 0 bases and 1 base, there was a span of 6 bases. The germline V gene has CDR1 GTSNPN and CDR2 SVGIG (reference sequence). This chain's CDR3 is CAWSVGTQETQYF. For the CDR3, the DNA is TGTGCCTGGAGTGTAGGGACCCAAGAGACCCAGTACTTC.

This clonotype was counted between two and nine times. The rearrangement links TRBV7-2 to TRBJ1-5; D is perhaps TRBD1 (5 bases). The V and J ends lost 1 base and 4 bases respectively, with 11 bases between them. This CDR3 is built from 15 residues. Germline CDR1 is SGHTA and CDR2 is FQGNSA. The CDR3 is CASSLETVPNQPQHF. DNA of the CDR3: TGTGCCAGCAGCTTAGAGACAGTTCCTAATCAGCCCCAGCATTTT.

The gene calls are TRBV6-2 or TRBV6-3 and TRBJ1-2; 8 bases align to TRBD1. Germline loops: CDR1 MNHEY, CDR2 SVGEGT. The CDR3 extends over 17 amino acids. V dropped 3 bases and J dropped 4; count of bases not matched to a gene: 13. CDR3 loop: CASSYSFGDRGFYGYTF. The CDR3 DNA sequence: TGTGCCAGCAGTTATAGTTTCGGTGACAGGGGCTTCTATGGCTACACCTTC.

The genes are TRBV20-1 and TRBJ2-7; possibly TRBD1 for D (6 bases). Trimming left V 0 bases short and J 0 bases short, with 9 bases between. This CDR3 is 14 amino acids long. Germline loops: CDR1 DFQATT, CDR2 SNEGSKA (reference sequence). CDR3 coding DNA: TGCAGTGCTAGAGAGTGGACAGACTCCTACGAGCAGTACTTC. Translating gives CSAREWTDSYEQYF.

This clonotype was observed at least ten times. The chain has TRBV15 and TRBJ2-2, with TRBD2 identical over 7 bases. The CDR3 length is 15 residues. The junction had 6 bases not matched to a gene; V was cut back by 2 bases and J by 6 bases. The germline gives CDR1 LNHNV, CDR2 YYDKDF (reference sequence). CDR3 nucleotides: TGTGCCACCAGCAGACCTGGGACTAAACCCGGGGAGCTGTTTTTT. Encoded protein: CATSRPGTKPGELFF.

This clonotype was seen ten or more times. The chain joins TRBV10-2 to TRBJ2-7; TRBD1 matches at 8 bases. CDR1 is WSHSY, CDR2 SAAADI, per germline. The CDR3 covers 13 residues. Trimming removed 10 bases from V and 5 bases from J; junction bases left unmatched: 10. CDR3: CATRTGWLDEQYF. Here the CDR3 DNA reads TGCGCCACCCGGACAGGGTGGTTGGACGAGCAGTACTTC.